This entry lists 21 T cell receptor beta chains sequenced from one sample in a study of T-cell reconstitution after alpha-beta-depleted transplantation in children. During its preparation, the TCRbeta library received unique molecular identifiers. TCRdb reprocessed the PCR reads with MiXCR, giving one entry per CDR3 protein. The sample contains 700,000 to 850,000 distinct CDR3 sequences, approximately 15% of which appear only once. The input for sequencing was PBMCs, mostly from graft donor cells, taken 360 days after TCRalphabeta/CD19-depleted stem cell transplant. These receptors came from a male patient aged 10 to 17 who had a stem cell transplant for acute lymphoblastic leukemia, so the T cells may come from the graft donor.

This clonotype was found a few times. The rearrangement links TRBV10-3 to TRBJ1-3; 8 positions match TRBD1. CDR1 ENHRY and CDR2 SYGVKD come from the germline V gene. The J segment lost 2 bases and the V segment lost 4 bases, leaving 7 bases of the junction unmatched. The CDR3 runs to 16 residues. The chain's CDR3 is CAISVRTGSPGNTIYF. The CDR3 DNA follows: TGTGCCATCAGTGTAAGGACAGGGTCCCCTGGAAACACCATATATTTT.

This clonotype has more than one count but fewer than ten. The rearrangement joins TRBV5-1 to TRBJ2-7, with 11 bases aligning to TRBD2. The CDR3 length is 17 residues. Germline assignment: CDR1 SGHRS and CDR2 YFSETQ. Unmatched junction bases numbered 6, after V lost 0 bases and J lost 1 base. The CDR3 region is CASSLVSGRAGSYEQYF. The CDR3 coding sequence is TGCGCCAGCAGCTTGGTTAGCGGGAGGGCCGGGTCCTACGAGCAGTACTTC. The complete variable domain, with remaining parts taken from reference TRBV5-1 and TRBJ2-7, reads KAGVTQTPRYLIKTRGQQVTLSCSPISGHRSVSWYQQTPGQGLQFLFEYFSETQRNKGNFPGRFSGRQFSNSRSEMNVSTLELGDSALYLCASSLVSGRAGSYEQYFGPGTRLTVT.

The chain is built from TRBV27 and TRBJ2-5; D may be TRBD1 (6 bases). This CDR3 has 14 residues. Trimming removed 5 bases from V and 0 bases from J, with 10 bases in between. Germline CDR1 MNHEY, CDR2 SMNVEV (reference sequence). CDR3 amino acids: CASSQRDNQETQYF. CDR3 sequence (DNA): TGTGCCAGCAGTCAAAGGGACAACCAAGAGACCCAGTACTTC.

A few counts support this clonotype. The chain links TRBV7-9 to TRBJ1-6; D not resolved. Germline CDR1 reads SEHNR; CDR2 reads FQNEAQ (reference sequence). The CDR3 is 15 residues long. Trimming took off 3 bases at V and 5 bases at J, with 11 bases between the two ends. The CDR3 is CASSFSTDHNSPLHF. The CDR3 nucleotides read TGTGCCAGCAGCTTTTCGACGGACCATAATTCACCCCTCCACTTT.

Only a few counts were recorded for this clonotype. V and J are TRBV5-1 and TRBJ2-2, with 10 bases fitting TRBD2. Germline values: CDR1 SGHRS, CDR2 YFSETQ. This CDR3 contains 17 residues. V was clipped by 0 bases and J by 4 bases; unmatched bases: 6. The CDR3 spells CASSLVLAGAGTGELFF. The CDR3, as DNA: TGCGCCAGCAGCTTGGTGCTAGCGGGAGCGGGCACCGGGGAGCTGTTTTTT. The entire variable domain, with the rest obtained from reference TRBV5-1 and TRBJ2-2, is as follows: KAGVTQTPRYLIKTRGQQVTLSCSPISGHRSVSWYQQTPGQGLQFLFEYFSETQRNKGNFPGRFSGRQFSNSRSEMNVSTLELGDSALYLCASSLVLAGAGTGELFFGEGSRLTVL.

In this sample, this clonotype turned up many times. V usage is TRBV20-1 and J usage is TRBJ2-1; no reliable D call. The germline CDR1 and CDR2 sequences are DFQATT and SNEGSKA (reference sequence). Between the trimmed V and J ends, which lost 0 bases and 5 bases, there was a span of 20 bases. This CDR3 has 17 amino acids. The chain's CDR3 is CSARDLGMPNTHNEQFF. In nucleotides, the CDR3 is TGCAGTGCTAGAGATCTGGGGATGCCTAATACCCACAATGAGCAGTTCTTC.

This sequence joins TRBV15 and TRBJ2-7; 9 nucleotides agree with TRBD1. Germline V lookup: CDR1 LNHNV, CDR2 YYDKDF (reference sequence). This CDR3 contains 16 residues. Trimming at V came to 9 bases and at J to 2 bases, leaving 14 bases not matched to a gene. CDR3 bases: TGTGCCACTGGATTAGGTCCGGGACAGGGAGCCTACGAGCAGTACTTC. Encoded protein: CATGLGPGQGAYEQYF.

The V call is TRBV5-1, the J call TRBJ1-1, with D perhaps TRBD1 (6 bases). Trimming took off 0 bases at V and 0 bases at J, with 9 bases between the two ends. This CDR3 comprises 15 residues. The germline gives CDR1 SGHRS, CDR2 YFSETQ. CDR3 in DNA: TGCGCCAGCAGCTTGGATCGGACAGTGAACACTGAAGCTTTCTTT. Protein: CASSLDRTVNTEAFF.

This clonotype was counted a few times. V usage is TRBV20-1 and J usage is TRBJ2-7; a possible D gene is TRBD2 (6 bases). The CDR3 length is 15 residues. Germline-derived CDR1 and CDR2 are DFQATT and SNEGSKA (reference sequence). The V and J ends lost 0 bases and 5 bases respectively, with 17 bases between them. Written as DNA, the CDR3 is TGCAGTGCTAGAGACCCGGGAGAACTCAGGGACGAGCAGTACTTC. Its protein is CSARDPGELRDEQYF.

This clonotype occurred a few times. The V gene is TRBV7-3, the J gene TRBJ2-1; 12 bases agree with TRBD2. Losses at the gene ends were 1 base for V and 0 bases for J; bases not matched to a gene: 16. From germline, CDR1 is SGHTA and CDR2 FQGTGA. The CDR3 is 22 amino acids. The CDR3 coding sequence is TGTGCCAGCAGCTTAAAAGGCCCTAAAACTAGCGGGAGGTTAAGCTCCTACAATGAGCAGTTCTTC. It is translated as CASSLKGPKTSGRLSSYNEQFF.

This clonotype was counted only a few times. The rearrangement links TRBV5-5 to TRBJ1-4; no definite D call. Trimming removed 3 bases from V and 7 bases from J, with 13 bases in between. Per the germline V gene, CDR1 is SGHKS and CDR2 is YYEKEE (reference sequence). This CDR3 comprises 14 residues. The CDR3 bases are TGTGCCAGCAGCTATCCGTCAGCCGGTGAAAAACTGTTTTTT. As protein: CASSYPSAGEKLFF.

J is TRBJ2-4 and V is TRBV30; 8 bases fit TRBD2. This CDR3 is 14 amino acids long. V lost 7 bases, J lost 0 bases, and 5 bases stayed unmatched. In germline, CDR1 is GTSNPN, CDR2 SVGIG (reference sequence). The CDR3 bases are TGTGCCTATAGCGGGAATGAAGCCAAAAACATTCAGTACTTC. This codes for CAYSGNEAKNIQYF.

In its sample, this clonotype was seen a few times. The chain has TRBV7-8 and TRBJ1-5; D not certain. V lost 2 bases and J lost 6, with 8 bases in between. CDR1 and CDR2 (germline): SGHVS, FQNEAQ. The CDR3 is made up of 13 amino acids. The CDR3 sequence is CASSLFVGQPQHF. DNA for the CDR3: TGTGCCAGCAGCTTATTCGTAGGTCAGCCCCAGCATTTT.

The sample holds a few counts of this clonotype. The rearrangement links TRBV5-1 to TRBJ2-5; D may be TRBD1 or TRBD2 (5 bases each). CDR3 length: 16 residues. V lost 3 bases and J 2 bases, leaving 17 bases between the germline ends. Looked up from germline, CDR1 is SGHRS and CDR2 is YFSETQ. The CDR3 bases are TGCGCCAGCAGCTGGGGAACAGGACGGACTCAAGAGACCCAGTACTTC. Its protein product is CASSWGTGRTQETQYF.

In this sample, this clonotype turned up many times. This sequence joins TRBV29-1 and TRBJ2-3, with TRBD1 matching over 10 bases. Per the germline V gene, CDR1 is SQVTM and CDR2 is ANQGSEA. The CDR3 has 14 amino acids. Germline trimming cut 3 bases from V and 3 bases from J; bases unmatched to any gene: 3. The CDR3 loop reads CSVDLGQGTDTQYF. The CDR3 DNA reads as TGCAGCGTTGACCTGGGACAGGGGACAGATACGCAGTATTTT.

This clonotype was recorded many times. The genes are TRBV20-1 and TRBJ2-1; 8 bases match TRBD1. CDR3 size: 13 residues. Germline CDR1 is DFQATT and CDR2 is SNEGSKA (reference sequence). With V trimmed by 1 base and J by 8 bases, 4 bases remained unmatched. The CDR3: CSARGAGGDEQFF. The CDR3 DNA follows: TGCAGTGCTAGAGGGGCAGGGGGCGATGAGCAGTTCTTC.

The genes are TRBV28 and TRBJ2-7; D may be TRBD1 (6 bases). The germline gives CDR1 MDHEN, CDR2 SYDVKM. V gave up 8 bases and J gave up 5 bases, with 13 bases separating them. This CDR3 comprises 12 residues. The CDR3 bases are TGTGCCAGCTTCGGCAGGGGCCACGAGCAGTACTTC. It translates to CASFGRGHEQYF.

This clonotype was detected many times. The chain couples TRBV4-1 to TRBJ2-5, with D perhaps TRBD1 or TRBD2 (5 bases each). Germline CDR1 MGHRA, CDR2 YSYEKL. CDR3 length: 15 residues. Trimming took off 1 base at V and 3 bases at J, with 12 bases between the two ends. In nucleotides, the CDR3 is TGCGCCAGCAGCCAAGTCGAGGGGACCGAAGAGACCCAGTACTTC. Protein: CASSQVEGTEETQYF.

This clonotype was detected ten times or more. The genes are TRBV5-1 and TRBJ2-1; 7 bases match TRBD2. Germline values: CDR1 SGHRS, CDR2 YFSETQ. The length of the CDR3 is 15 residues. V shed 4 bases and J 6 bases; nucleotides not matched to a gene: 10. DNA of the CDR3: TGCGCCAGCAGCGCCGCCGGAGGCGGGGGCAATGAGCAGTTCTTC. This encodes CASSAAGGGGNEQFF.

This chain uses TRBV7-2 with TRBJ2-2; perhaps TRBD1 as D (5 bases). CDR1 and CDR2 (germline): SGHTA, FQGNSA. With 1 base removed from V and 4 bases from J, the gap between germline ends came to 13 bases. The CDR3 is 16 amino acids. The CDR3 region is CASSLGGRGGTGELFF. CDR3 nucleotides: TGTGCCAGCAGCTTAGGGGGTAGGGGCGGCACCGGGGAGCTGTTTTTT.

This chain joins TRBV27 and TRBJ2-7, with D possibly matching TRBD1 (6 bases). V shed 3 bases and J shed 3 bases, with 9 bases lying between them. Germline CDR1 reads MNHEY; CDR2 reads SMNVEV (reference sequence). This CDR3 is 13 amino acids long. The CDR3 is CASSFGQFYEQYF. For the CDR3, the DNA is TGTGCCAGCAGTTTTGGACAGTTCTACGAGCAGTACTTC.